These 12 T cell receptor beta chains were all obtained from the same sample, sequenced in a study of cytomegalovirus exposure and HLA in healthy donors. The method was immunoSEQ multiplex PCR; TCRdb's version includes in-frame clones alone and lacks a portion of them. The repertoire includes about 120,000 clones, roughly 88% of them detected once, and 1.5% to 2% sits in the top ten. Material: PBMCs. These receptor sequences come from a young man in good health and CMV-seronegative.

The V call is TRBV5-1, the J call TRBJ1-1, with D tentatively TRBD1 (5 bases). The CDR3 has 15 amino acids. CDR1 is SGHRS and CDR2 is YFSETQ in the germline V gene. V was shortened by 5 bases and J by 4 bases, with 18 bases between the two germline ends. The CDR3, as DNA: TGCGCCAGCAGACGGAATACGGGCCAGGGCACTGAAGCTTTCTTT. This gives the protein CASRRNTGQGTEAFF.

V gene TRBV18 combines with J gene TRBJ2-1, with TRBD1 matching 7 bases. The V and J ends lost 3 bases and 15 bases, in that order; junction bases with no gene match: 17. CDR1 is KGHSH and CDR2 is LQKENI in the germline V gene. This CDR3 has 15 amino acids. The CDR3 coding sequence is TGTGCCAGCTCACCCGATCGGACAGGTTCAGCGCTTTGGTTCTTC. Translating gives CASSPDRTGSALWFF.

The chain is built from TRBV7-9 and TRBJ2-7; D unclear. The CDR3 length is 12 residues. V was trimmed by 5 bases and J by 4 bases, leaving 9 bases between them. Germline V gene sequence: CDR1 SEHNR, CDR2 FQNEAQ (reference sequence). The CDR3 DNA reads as TGTGCCAGCAGCCCTCGCACTTACGAGCAGTACTTC. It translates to CASSPRTYEQYF.

CDR3 protein: CASSLDRQHEAFF. In nucleotides, the CDR3 is TGTGCCAGCAGCTTAGATCGACAGCATGAAGCTTTCTTT. The V gene is TRBV7-9, the J gene TRBJ1-1; a weak D match, TRBD1 (5 bases). Germline CDR1 is SEHNR and CDR2 is FQNEAQ (reference sequence). The CDR3 is 13 amino acids. The V gene lost 1 base and the J gene lost 7 bases, with 10 bases spanning the gap.

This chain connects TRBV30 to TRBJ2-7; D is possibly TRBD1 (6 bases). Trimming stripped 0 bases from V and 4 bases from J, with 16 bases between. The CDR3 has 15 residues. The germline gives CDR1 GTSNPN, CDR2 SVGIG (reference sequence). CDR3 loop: CAWSVTWDKTYEQYF. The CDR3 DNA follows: TGTGCCTGGAGTGTTACCTGGGACAAGACTTACGAGCAGTACTTC.

The CDR3 sequence: CASSWGGRSSGNTIYF. The DNA of the CDR3 is TGTGCCAGCAGCTGGGGGGGACGTAGCTCTGGAAACACCATATATTTT. The chain couples TRBV7-8 to TRBJ1-3; D perhaps matches TRBD1 (5 bases). This CDR3 region has 16 residues. Trimming stripped 4 bases from V and 0 bases from J, with 13 bases between. CDR1 and CDR2 (germline): SGHVS, FQNEAQ.

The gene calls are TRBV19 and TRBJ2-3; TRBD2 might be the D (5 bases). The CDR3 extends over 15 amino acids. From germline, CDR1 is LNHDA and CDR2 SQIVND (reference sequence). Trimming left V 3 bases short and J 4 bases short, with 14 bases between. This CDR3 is CASSMPVGSADTQYF. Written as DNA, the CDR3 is TGTGCCAGTAGTATGCCCGTGGGTAGCGCAGATACGCAGTATTTT.

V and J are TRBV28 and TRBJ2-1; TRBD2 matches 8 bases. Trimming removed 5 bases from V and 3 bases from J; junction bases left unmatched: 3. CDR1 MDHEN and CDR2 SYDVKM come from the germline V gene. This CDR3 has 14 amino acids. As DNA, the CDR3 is TGTGCCAGCAGTCCGGGGGGGCTCTACAATGAGCAGTTCTTC. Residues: CASSPGGLYNEQFF.

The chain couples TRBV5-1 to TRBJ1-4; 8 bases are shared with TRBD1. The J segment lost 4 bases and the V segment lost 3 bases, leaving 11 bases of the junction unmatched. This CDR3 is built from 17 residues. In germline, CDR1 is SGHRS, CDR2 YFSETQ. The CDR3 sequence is CASSYDPPGQVNEKLFF. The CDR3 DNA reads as TGCGCCAGCAGCTACGACCCCCCGGGACAGGTTAATGAAAAACTGTTTTTT.

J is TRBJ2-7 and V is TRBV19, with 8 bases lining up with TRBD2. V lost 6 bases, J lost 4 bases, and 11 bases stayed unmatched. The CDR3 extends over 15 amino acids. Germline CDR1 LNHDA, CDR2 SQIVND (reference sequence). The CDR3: CASSGGSGSYYEQYF. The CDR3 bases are TGTGCCAGTAGCGGCGGGAGCGGGAGTTATTACGAGCAGTACTTC.

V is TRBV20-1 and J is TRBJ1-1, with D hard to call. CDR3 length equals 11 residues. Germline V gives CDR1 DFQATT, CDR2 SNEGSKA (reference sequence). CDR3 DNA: TGCAGCGGGCCGTGGAGGAATGAAGCTTTCTTT. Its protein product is CSGPWRNEAFF.

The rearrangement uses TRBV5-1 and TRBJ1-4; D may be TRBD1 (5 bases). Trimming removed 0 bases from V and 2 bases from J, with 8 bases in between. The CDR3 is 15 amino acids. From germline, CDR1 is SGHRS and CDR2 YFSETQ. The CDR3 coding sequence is TGCGCCAGCAGCTTGGCGGCAGGGACTAATGAAAAACTGTTTTTT. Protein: CASSLAAGTNEKLFF.